These T cell receptor beta chains were read from a single sample in a study of blood T cell repertoires in COVID-19. The repertoire was sequenced with immunoSEQ multiplex PCR; TCRdb's copy has only in-frame clones and lacks some. The repertoire holds roughly 100,000 clones, with approximately 92% as singletons. What was sequenced was peripheral blood. The receptor source for this set is a woman between 45 and 65 years old with COVID-19, enrolled during active disease. Each CDR3 is given with its conserved first and last residue. The order of the fields is J gene, D gene, V gene, clone size, CDR3 DNA, CDR3 protein. A D gene is named only where the DNA matches it firmly. The listing skips clone size in some rows; elsewhere it reads once, few, many or a size class.

J: TRBJ1-2
D: .
V: TRBV12-3/TRBV12-4
size: .
DNA: TGTGCCAGCAGTTCCTCAGGGTACGGCTACACCTTC
CDR3: CASSSSGYGYTF

J: TRBJ2-1
D: .
V: TRBV19
size: once
DNA: TGTGCCAGTAGTATGGCGGCACCCTACAATGAGCAGTTCTTC
CDR3: CASSMAAPYNEQFF

J: TRBJ1-2
D: .
V: TRBV5-1
size: .
DNA: TGCGCCAGCAGGGGGGCATATGGCTACACCTTC
CDR3: CASRGAYGYTF

J: TRBJ1-1
D: TRBD1
V: TRBV5-4
size: .
DNA: TGTGCCAGCAGCTGGCGACAGGGCGGTGGCACTGAAGCTTTCTTT
CDR3: CASSWRQGGGTEAFF

J: TRBJ1-6
D: .
V: TRBV7-8
size: .
DNA: TGTGCCAGCAGCAAAAGCGGGCTAAATAAGGTTTCACCCCTCCACTTT
CDR3: CASSKSGLNKVSPLHF

J: TRBJ1-5
D: .
V: TRBV7-2
size: .
DNA: TGTGCCAGCAGCTTAGATTCCCGGGGGATAGAGCCCCAGCATTTT
CDR3: CASSLDSRGIEPQHF

J: TRBJ1-1
D: TRBD1
V: TRBV10-3
size: .
DNA: TGTGCCATCAGTGGAGGACAGGGCGAAGGGGACACTGAAGCTTTCTTT
CDR3: CAISGGQGEGDTEAFF

J: TRBJ2-5
D: .
V: TRBV5-1
size: .
DNA: TGCGCCAGCAGCTTGGGGACTGGGGAGGAGACCCAGTACTTC
CDR3: CASSLGTGEETQYF

J: TRBJ1-2
D: .
V: TRBV30
size: .
DNA: TGTGCCTACTCACAGGGTCAGGATGGCTACACCTTC
CDR3: CAYSQGQDGYTF

J: TRBJ1-5
D: .
V: TRBV19
size: .
DNA: TGTGCCAGTACCGACCCCGGACAGCAGCCCCAGCATTTT
CDR3: CASTDPGQQPQHF

J: TRBJ2-3
D: TRBD2
V: TRBV11-2
size: .
DNA: TGTGCCAGCAGCTTAAGATGGGGGACTAGGTCCACAGATACGCAGTATTTT
CDR3: CASSLRWGTRSTDTQYF